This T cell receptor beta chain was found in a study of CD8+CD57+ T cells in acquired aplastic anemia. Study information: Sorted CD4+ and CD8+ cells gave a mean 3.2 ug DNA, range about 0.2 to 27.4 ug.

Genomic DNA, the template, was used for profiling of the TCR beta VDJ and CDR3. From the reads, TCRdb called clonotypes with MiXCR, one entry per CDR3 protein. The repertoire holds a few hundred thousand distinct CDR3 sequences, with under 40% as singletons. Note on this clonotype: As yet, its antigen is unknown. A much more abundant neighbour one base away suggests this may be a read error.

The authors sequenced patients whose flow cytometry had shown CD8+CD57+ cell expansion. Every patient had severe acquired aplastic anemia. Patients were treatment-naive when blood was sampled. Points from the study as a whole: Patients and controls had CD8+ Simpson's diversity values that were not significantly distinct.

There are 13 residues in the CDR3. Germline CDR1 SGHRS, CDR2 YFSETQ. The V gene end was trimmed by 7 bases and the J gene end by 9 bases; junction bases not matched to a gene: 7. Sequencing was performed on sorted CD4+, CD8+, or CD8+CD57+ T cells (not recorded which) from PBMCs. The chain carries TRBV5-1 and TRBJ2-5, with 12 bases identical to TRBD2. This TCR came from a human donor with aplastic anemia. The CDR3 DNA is TGCGCCAGCGGACTAGCGGGGCAGGAGGCCCAGTACTTC. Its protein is CASGLAGQEAQYF.